This passage covers 11 T cell receptor beta chains from one sample sequenced in a study of beta chain features in type 1 diabetes. Overall study findings and caveats: For Type 1 diabetes patients, all four CD4+ subsets carried TCRB CDR3s that were moderately but significantly shorter.

Since all of the isolated RNA was reverse transcribed, expressed TCRB transcripts were what got sequenced. Sequencing was performed with immunoSEQ multiplex PCR; in TCRdb, only in-frame clones are kept and a portion is missing. The sample includes some 370,000 clones, 8% to 10% seen only once; the top ten take approximately 0.6%. These receptors lack a known antigen. The sequenced sample consisted of central memory CD4+ T cells from blood. The receptors shown here come from a man aged 25 to 45 with type 1 diabetes.

This clone appeared a few times. In nucleotides, the CDR3 is TGTGCCAGTGCCGGCCGCTACAATGAGCAGTTCTTC. As protein: CASAGRYNEQFF. The gene calls are TRBV19 and TRBJ2-1; no clear D. With 8 bases removed from V and 3 bases from J, the gap between germline ends came to 8 bases. This CDR3 comprises 12 residues. Germline V gene lookup returns CDR1 LNHDA and CDR2 SQIVND (reference sequence).

CDR3 DNA sequence: TGTGCCAGCAGTTTATGGCAGGAGCAGTACTTC. Translation: CASSLWQEQYF. The chain is built from TRBV28 and TRBJ2-7; no clear D gene. V lost 0 bases to trimming and J lost 7 bases, with 4 bases between them. CDR1 is MDHEN and CDR2 is SYDVKM in the germline V gene. The CDR3 is 11 amino acids. The whole variable domain, remainder taken from reference TRBV28 and TRBJ2-7, is DVKVTQSSRYLVKRTGEKVFLECVQDMDHENMFWYRQDPGLGLRLIYFSYDVKMKEKGDIPEGYSVSREKKERFSLILESASTNQTSMYLCASSLWQEQYFGPGTRLTVT.

The genes are TRBV6-5 and TRBJ1-2; the D gene is possibly TRBD1 (5 bases). From germline, CDR1 is MNHEY and CDR2 SVGAGI. V shed 6 bases and J shed 4 bases, with 15 bases lying between them. CDR3 length equals 14 residues. The CDR3 loop is CASSGSGRSYGYTF. CDR3 DNA sequence: TGTGCCAGCAGCGGATCGGGACGGTCCTATGGCTACACCTTC.

The gene calls are TRBV10-3 and TRBJ1-1; weak D call: TRBD1 (6 bases). The CDR3 loop spans 14 amino acids. V was shortened by 7 bases and J by 1 base, with 13 bases between the two germline ends. Germline V gives CDR1 ENHRY, CDR2 SYGVKD. CDR3 in amino acids: CAITLDRSNTEAFF. The CDR3 nucleotides read TGTGCCATCACCCTGGACAGATCGAACACTGAAGCTTTCTTT.

The chain employs TRBV6-1 and TRBJ2-3; no definite D call. The V end lost 5 bases, the J end lost 10 bases, and 13 bases lay between the germline ends. Germline V gene data show CDR1 as MNHNS and CDR2 as SASEGT. The CDR3 has 12 amino acids. CDR3 residues: CASSPGQRAQYF. The CDR3 region has the DNA TGTGCCAGCAGTCCCGGGCAAAGAGCGCAGTATTTT.

The table lists this clone with a few counts. Other DNA sequences of this sample code for an identical CDR3. The chain combines TRBV15 with TRBJ1-4; D gene unclear. CDR1 is LNHNV, CDR2 YYDKDF, per germline (reference sequence). V was cut by 0 bases and J by 4 bases, with 6 bases left in between. The CDR3 has 14 residues. The CDR3 nucleotides are TGTGCCACCAGCAGAGATCTTGTTAATGAAAAACTGTTTTTT. It yields the protein CATSRDLVNEKLFF.

This clone was detected only a few times. V gene TRBV28 combines with J gene TRBJ2-1; weak D call: TRBD2 (5 bases). Germline V gene lookup returns CDR1 MDHEN and CDR2 SYDVKM. The CDR3 spans 15 residues. V was clipped by 4 bases and J by 3 bases, with 13 bases between them. The CDR3 DNA follows: TGTGCCAGCAGTTCTTCCCGACTAATCTACAATGAGCAGTTCTTC. Residues: CASSSSRLIYNEQFF.

This clone was detected ten times or more. This chain connects TRBV19 to TRBJ1-1, with unresolved D. Germline V gives CDR1 LNHDA, CDR2 SQIVND (reference sequence). Trimming took off 9 bases at V and 6 bases at J, with 20 bases between the two ends. The CDR3 spans 14 residues. As DNA, the CDR3 is TGTGCCAGCCGCCTGGACCTCCCGGTCGCTGAAGCTTTCTTT. This codes for CASRLDLPVAEAFF. Full variable domain (remainder filled in from reference TRBV19 and TRBJ1-1): DGGITQSPKYLFRKEGQNVTLSCEQNLNHDAMYWYRQDPGQGLRLIYYSQIVNDFQKGDIAEGYSVSREKKESFPLTVTSAQKNPTAFYLCASRLDLPVAEAFFGQGTRLTVV.

The gene calls are TRBV19 and TRBJ2-5, with D tentatively TRBD2 (5 bases). This CDR3 comprises 13 residues. The germline V and J ends were trimmed by 2 bases and 2 bases, with 6 bases remaining between them. Germline CDR1 is LNHDA and CDR2 is SQIVND (reference sequence). CDR3 region: CASSIWEQETQYF. The CDR3 nucleotides are TGTGCCAGTAGTATATGGGAGCAAGAGACCCAGTACTTC. Using reference TRBV19 and TRBJ2-5 for the parts outside the CDR3, the full variable domain is DGGITQSPKYLFRKEGQNVTLSCEQNLNHDAMYWYRQDPGQGLRLIYYSQIVNDFQKGDIAEGYSVSREKKESFPLTVTSAQKNPTAFYLCASSIWEQETQYFGPGTRLLVL.

The V call is TRBV28, the J call TRBJ1-2, with 7 positions matching TRBD1. The CDR3 totals 15 residues. V lost 1 base and J lost 4; bases outside the gene matches: 6. Germline CDR1 MDHEN, CDR2 SYDVKM. CDR3 sequence (DNA): TGTGCCAGCAGTTTATTTTTCGGGACAGCCTATGGCTACACCTTC. It encodes CASSLFFGTAYGYTF.

This clone showed up just a few times. The V gene is TRBV27, the J gene TRBJ1-2, with D maybe TRBD1 (5 bases). Deletions cut 5 bases from V and 1 base from J, with 8 bases between. The CDR3 runs 13 residues. Germline V gives CDR1 MNHEY, CDR2 SMNVEV (reference sequence). CDR3 nucleotide sequence: TGTGCCAGCAGTACGACAGTTAACTATGGCTACACCTTC. Its translation is CASSTTVNYGYTF.